This TCR beta chain is from a study of CD8 T cells in ankylosing spondylitis. General observations from the study: In ankylosing spondylitis blood, a motif of seven to nine highly homologous TCR beta variants appeared characteristic. A number of the motif variants had already been described in reactive arthritis synovial fluid and blood.

Trimming removed 4 bases from V and 3 bases from J, with 19 bases in between. The CDR3 covers 16 residues. Germline CDR1 ENHRY, CDR2 SYGVKD. Each CDR3 protein gets one entry after TCRdb re-called the 5' RACE reads with MiXCR. Of 700,000 or so distinct CDR3 sequences in the sample, 19% were seen once. This clonotype was counted many times. Its antigen is currently unknown. The chain recombines TRBV10-3 with TRBJ2-7; tentative D call: TRBD2 (5 bases). The TCR originated in a male donor with ankylosing spondylitis. The sequenced sample was blood, either unsorted or a sorted T cell fraction (not recorded which). CDR3: CAISAVGGSTDYEQYF. CDR3 coding DNA: TGTGCCATCAGTGCCGTCGGAGGCAGCACCGACTACGAGCAGTACTTC.